Shown below are 3 T cell receptor beta chains from a single sample sequenced in a study of blood T cell repertoires in COVID-19. TCRdb's table, derived via immunoSEQ multiplex PCR, lists solely in-frame clones and lacks some. The sample lists 150,000 or so clones, 75% to 90% seen once, with roughly 13% in the top ten. The sequenced sample consisted of peripheral blood. Receptors were obtained from a man aged 18 to 29 with COVID-19, enrolled during active disease.

The V and J genes are TRBV5-6 and TRBJ1-3; D gene ambiguous. The V end lost 4 bases, the J end lost 2 bases, and 16 bases lay between the germline ends. CDR1 SGHDT and CDR2 YYEEEE come from the germline V gene. The CDR3 extends over 16 amino acids. The CDR3 region has the DNA TGTGCCAGCAGCCATAAATACTCTGGGCCTGGAAACACCATATATTTT. This sequence encodes CASSHKYSGPGNTIYF.

V is TRBV14 and J is TRBJ2-7; tentative D call: TRBD1 (5 bases). This CDR3 comprises 13 residues. CDR1 is SGHDN and CDR2 is FVKESK in the germline V gene. The germline V and J ends were trimmed by 8 bases and 13 bases, with 24 bases remaining between them. CDR3 in amino acids: CASAPGVQGLFYF. CDR3 in DNA: TGTGCCAGCGCCCCAGGTGTGCAGGGCTTATTCTACTTC.

The chain joins TRBV6-5 to TRBJ1-1; no firm D call. This CDR3 has 14 residues. The V and J ends lost 4 bases and 2 bases respectively, with 11 bases between them. Germline V gene sequence: CDR1 MNHEY, CDR2 SVGAGI. CDR3 in amino acids: CASSFRSFNTEAFF. The CDR3 DNA reads as TGTGCCAGCAGTTTCAGGTCCTTTAACACTGAAGCTTTCTTT.